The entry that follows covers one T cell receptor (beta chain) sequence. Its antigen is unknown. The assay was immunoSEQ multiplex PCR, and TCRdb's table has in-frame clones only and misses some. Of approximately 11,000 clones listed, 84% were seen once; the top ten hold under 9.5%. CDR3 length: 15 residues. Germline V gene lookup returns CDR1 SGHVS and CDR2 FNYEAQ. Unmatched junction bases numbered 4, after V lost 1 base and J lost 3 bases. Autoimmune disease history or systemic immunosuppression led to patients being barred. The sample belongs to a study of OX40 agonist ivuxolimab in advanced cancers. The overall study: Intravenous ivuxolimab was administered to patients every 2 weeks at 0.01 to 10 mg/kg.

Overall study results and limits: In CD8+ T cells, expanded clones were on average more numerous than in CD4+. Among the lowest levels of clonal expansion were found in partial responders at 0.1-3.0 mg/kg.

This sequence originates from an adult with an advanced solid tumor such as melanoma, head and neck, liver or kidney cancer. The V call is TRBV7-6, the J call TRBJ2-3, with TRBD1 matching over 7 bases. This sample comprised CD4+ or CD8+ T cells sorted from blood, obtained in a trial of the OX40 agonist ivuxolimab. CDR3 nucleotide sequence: TGTGCCAGCAGCTTAGTATACAGGGGAACAGATACGCAGTATTTT. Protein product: CASSLVYRGTDTQYF.